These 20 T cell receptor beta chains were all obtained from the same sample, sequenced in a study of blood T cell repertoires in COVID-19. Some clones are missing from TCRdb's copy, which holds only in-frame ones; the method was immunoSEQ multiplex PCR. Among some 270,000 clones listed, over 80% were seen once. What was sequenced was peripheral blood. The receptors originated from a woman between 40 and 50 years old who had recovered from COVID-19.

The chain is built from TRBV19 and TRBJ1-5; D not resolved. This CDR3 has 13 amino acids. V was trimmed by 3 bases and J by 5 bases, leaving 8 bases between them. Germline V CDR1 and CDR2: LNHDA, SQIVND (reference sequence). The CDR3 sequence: CASSMDSDQPQHF. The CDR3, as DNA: TGTGCCAGTAGTATGGACTCCGATCAGCCCCAGCATTTT.

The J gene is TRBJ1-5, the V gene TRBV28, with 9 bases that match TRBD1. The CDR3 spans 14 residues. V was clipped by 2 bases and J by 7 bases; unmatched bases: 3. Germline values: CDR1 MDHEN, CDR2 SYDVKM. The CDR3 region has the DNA TGTGCCAGCAGTTTAGGGACAGGGCAACAGCCCCAGCATTTT. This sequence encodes CASSLGTGQQPQHF.

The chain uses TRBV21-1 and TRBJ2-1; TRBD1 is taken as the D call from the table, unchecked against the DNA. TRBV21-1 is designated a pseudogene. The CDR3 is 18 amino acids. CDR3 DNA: TGTGCCAGCAACACTTCAGGGGAAGTTTCGAGCTCCTACAATGAGCAGTTCTTC. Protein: CASNTSGEVSSSYNEQFF.

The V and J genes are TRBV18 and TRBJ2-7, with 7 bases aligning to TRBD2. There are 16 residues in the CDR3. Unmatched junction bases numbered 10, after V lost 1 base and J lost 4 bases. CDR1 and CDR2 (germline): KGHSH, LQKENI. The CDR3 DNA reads TGTGCCAGCTCACCACGGTCCAGCGGGGAGGGGTACGAGCAGTACTTC. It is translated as CASSPRSSGEGYEQYF.

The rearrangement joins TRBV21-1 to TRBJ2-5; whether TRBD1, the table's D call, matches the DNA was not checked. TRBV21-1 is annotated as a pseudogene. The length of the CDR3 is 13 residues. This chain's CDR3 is CASSKGGGETQYF. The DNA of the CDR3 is TGTGCCAGCAGCAAAGGAGGGGGAGAGACCCAGTACTTC.

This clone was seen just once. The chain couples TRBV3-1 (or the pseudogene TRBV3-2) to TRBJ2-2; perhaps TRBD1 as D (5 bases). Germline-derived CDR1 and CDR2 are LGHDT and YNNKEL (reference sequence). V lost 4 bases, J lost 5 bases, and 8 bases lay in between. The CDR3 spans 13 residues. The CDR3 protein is CASSRAGTGELFF. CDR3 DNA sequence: TGTGCCAGCAGCCGCGCAGGGACCGGGGAGCTGTTTTTT.

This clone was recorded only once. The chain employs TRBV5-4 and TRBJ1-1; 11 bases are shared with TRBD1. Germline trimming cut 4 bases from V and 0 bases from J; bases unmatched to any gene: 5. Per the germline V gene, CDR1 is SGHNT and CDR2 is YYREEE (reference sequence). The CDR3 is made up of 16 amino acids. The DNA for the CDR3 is TGTGCCAGCAGCCAAGGGACAGGGGGTGTGAACACTGAAGCTTTCTTT. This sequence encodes CASSQGTGGVNTEAFF. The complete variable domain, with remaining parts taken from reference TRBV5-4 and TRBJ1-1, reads ETGVTQSPTHLIKTRGQQVTLRCSSQSGHNTVSWYQQALGQGPQFIFQYYREEENGRGNFPPRFSGLQFPNYSSELNVNALELDDSALYLCASSQGTGGVNTEAFFGQGTRLTVV.

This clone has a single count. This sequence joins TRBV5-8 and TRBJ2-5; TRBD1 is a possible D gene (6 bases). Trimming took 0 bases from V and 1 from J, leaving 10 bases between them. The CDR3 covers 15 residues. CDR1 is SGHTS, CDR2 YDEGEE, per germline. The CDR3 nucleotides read TGTGCCAGCAGCTTGGGGGGGACATTCCAAGAGACCCAGTACTTC. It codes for CASSLGGTFQETQYF.

The CDR3: CASSLETENIQYF. Here the CDR3 DNA reads TGTGCCAGCAGCTTAGAAACGGAAAACATTCAGTACTTC. The chain links TRBV3-1 (or the pseudogene TRBV3-2) to TRBJ2-4; D remains ambiguous. Germline assignment: CDR1 LGHDT and CDR2 YNNKEL (reference sequence). With 5 bases removed from V and 5 bases from J, the gap between germline ends came to 10 bases. This CDR3 has 13 amino acids.

CDR3 residues: CASSQTGQNYGYTF. The CDR3 coding sequence is TGTGCCAGCAGCCAAACCGGACAGAACTATGGCTACACCTTC. The chain has TRBV9 and TRBJ1-2; D may be TRBD1 (6 bases). The CDR3 totals 14 residues. V lost 4 bases and J 2 bases, leaving 12 bases between the germline ends. CDR1 SGDLS and CDR2 YYNGEE come from the germline V gene.

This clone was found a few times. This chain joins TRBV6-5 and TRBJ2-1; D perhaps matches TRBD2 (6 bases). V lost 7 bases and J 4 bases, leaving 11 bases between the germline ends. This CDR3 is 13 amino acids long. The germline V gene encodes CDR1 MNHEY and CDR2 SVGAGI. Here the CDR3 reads CASTGTGYNEQFF. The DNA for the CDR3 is TGTGCCAGCACCGGGACTGGATACAATGAGCAGTTCTTC.

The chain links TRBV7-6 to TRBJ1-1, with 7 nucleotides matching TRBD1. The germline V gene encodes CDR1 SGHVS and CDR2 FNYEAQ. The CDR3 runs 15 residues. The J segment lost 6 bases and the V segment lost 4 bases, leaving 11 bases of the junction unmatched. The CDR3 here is CASSSREGGIPEAFF. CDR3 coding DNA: TGTGCCAGCAGCTCGCGCGAAGGGGGCATTCCTGAAGCTTTCTTT.

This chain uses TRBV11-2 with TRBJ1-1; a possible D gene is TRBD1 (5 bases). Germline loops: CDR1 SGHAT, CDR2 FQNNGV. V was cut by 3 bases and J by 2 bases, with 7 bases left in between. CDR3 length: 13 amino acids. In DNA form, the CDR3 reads TGTGCCAGCAGCTTTACAGGAAACACTGAAGCTTTCTTT. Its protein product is CASSFTGNTEAFF. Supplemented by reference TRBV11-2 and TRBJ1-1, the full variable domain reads EAGVAQSPRYKIIEKRQSVAFWCNPISGHATLYWYQQILGQGPKLLIQFQNNGVVDDSQLPKDRFSAERLKGVDSTLKIQPAKLEDSAVYLCASSFTGNTEAFFGQGTRLTVV.

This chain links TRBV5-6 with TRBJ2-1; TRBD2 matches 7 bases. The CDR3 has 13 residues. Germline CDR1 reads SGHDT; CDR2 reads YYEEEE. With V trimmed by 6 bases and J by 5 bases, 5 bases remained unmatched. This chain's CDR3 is CASIAGPNNEQFF. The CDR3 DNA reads TGTGCCAGCATAGCGGGTCCTAACAATGAGCAGTTCTTC. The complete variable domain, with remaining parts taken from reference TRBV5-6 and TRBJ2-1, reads DAGVTQSPTHLIKTRGQQVTLRCSPKSGHDTVSWYQQALGQGPQFIFQYYEEEERQRGNFPDRFSGHQFPNYSSELNVNALLLGDSALYLCASIAGPNNEQFFGPGTRLTVL.

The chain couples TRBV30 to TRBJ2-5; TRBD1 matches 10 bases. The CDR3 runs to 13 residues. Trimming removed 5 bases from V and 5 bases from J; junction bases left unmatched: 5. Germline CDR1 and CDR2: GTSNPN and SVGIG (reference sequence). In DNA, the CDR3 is TGTGCCTGGGACAGGGGGCTGTCGGAGACCCAGTACTTC. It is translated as CAWDRGLSETQYF. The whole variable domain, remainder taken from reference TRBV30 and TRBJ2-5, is SQTIHQWPATLVQPVGSPLSLECTVEGTSNPNLYWYRQAAGRGLQLLFYSVGIGQISSEVPQNLSASRPQDRQFILSSKKLLLSDSGFYLCAWDRGLSETQYFGPGTRLLVL.

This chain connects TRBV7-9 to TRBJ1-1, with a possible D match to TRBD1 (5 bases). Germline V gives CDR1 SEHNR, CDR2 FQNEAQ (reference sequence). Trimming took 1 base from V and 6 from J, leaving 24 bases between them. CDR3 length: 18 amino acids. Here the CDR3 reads CASSLGQGGYSRRSEAFF. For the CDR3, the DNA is TGTGCCAGCAGCTTAGGGCAGGGAGGCTATTCCCGCAGGTCTGAAGCTTTCTTT.

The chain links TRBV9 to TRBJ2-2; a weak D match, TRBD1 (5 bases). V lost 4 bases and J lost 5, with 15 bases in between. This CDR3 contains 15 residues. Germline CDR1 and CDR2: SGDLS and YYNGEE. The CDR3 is CASSRGRVFTGELFF. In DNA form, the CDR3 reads TGTGCCAGCAGCAGGGGTCGGGTTTTTACCGGGGAGCTGTTTTTT.

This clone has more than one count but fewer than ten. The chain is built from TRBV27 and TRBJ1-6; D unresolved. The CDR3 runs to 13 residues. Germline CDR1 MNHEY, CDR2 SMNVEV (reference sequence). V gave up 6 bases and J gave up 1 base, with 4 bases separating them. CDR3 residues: CASSLSYNSPLHF. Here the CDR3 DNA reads TGTGCCAGCAGCTTGTCCTATAATTCACCCCTCCACTTT.

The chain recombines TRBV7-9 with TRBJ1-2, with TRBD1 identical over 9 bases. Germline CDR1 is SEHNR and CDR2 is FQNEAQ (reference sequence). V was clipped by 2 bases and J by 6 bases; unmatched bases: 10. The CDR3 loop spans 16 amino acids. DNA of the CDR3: TGTGCCAGCAGCTTAACCCGGGGAGGGACAGGGAATGGCTACACCTTC. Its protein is CASSLTRGGTGNGYTF.

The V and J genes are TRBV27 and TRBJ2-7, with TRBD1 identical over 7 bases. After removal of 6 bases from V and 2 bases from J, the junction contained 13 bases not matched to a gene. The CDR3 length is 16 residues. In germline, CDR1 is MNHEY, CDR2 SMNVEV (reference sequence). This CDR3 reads CASSRPQGKPPYEQYF. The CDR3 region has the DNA TGTGCCAGCAGCCGACCACAGGGGAAACCCCCCTACGAGCAGTACTTC.